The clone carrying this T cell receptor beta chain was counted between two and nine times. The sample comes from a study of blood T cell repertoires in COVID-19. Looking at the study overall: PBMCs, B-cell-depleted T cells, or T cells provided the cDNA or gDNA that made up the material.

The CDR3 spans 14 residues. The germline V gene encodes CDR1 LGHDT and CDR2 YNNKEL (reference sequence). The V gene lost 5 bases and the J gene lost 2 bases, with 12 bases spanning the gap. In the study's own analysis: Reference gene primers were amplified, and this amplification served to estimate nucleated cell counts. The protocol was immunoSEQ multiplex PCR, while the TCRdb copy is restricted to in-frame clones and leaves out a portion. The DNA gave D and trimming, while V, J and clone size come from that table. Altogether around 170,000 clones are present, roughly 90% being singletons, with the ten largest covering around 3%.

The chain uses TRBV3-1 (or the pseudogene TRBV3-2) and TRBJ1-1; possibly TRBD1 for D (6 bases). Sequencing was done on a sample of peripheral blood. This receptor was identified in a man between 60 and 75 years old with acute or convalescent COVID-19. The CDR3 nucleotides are TGTGCCAGCAGCTTCCGGGACACAAACACTGAAGCTTTCTTT. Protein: CASSFRDTNTEAFF.